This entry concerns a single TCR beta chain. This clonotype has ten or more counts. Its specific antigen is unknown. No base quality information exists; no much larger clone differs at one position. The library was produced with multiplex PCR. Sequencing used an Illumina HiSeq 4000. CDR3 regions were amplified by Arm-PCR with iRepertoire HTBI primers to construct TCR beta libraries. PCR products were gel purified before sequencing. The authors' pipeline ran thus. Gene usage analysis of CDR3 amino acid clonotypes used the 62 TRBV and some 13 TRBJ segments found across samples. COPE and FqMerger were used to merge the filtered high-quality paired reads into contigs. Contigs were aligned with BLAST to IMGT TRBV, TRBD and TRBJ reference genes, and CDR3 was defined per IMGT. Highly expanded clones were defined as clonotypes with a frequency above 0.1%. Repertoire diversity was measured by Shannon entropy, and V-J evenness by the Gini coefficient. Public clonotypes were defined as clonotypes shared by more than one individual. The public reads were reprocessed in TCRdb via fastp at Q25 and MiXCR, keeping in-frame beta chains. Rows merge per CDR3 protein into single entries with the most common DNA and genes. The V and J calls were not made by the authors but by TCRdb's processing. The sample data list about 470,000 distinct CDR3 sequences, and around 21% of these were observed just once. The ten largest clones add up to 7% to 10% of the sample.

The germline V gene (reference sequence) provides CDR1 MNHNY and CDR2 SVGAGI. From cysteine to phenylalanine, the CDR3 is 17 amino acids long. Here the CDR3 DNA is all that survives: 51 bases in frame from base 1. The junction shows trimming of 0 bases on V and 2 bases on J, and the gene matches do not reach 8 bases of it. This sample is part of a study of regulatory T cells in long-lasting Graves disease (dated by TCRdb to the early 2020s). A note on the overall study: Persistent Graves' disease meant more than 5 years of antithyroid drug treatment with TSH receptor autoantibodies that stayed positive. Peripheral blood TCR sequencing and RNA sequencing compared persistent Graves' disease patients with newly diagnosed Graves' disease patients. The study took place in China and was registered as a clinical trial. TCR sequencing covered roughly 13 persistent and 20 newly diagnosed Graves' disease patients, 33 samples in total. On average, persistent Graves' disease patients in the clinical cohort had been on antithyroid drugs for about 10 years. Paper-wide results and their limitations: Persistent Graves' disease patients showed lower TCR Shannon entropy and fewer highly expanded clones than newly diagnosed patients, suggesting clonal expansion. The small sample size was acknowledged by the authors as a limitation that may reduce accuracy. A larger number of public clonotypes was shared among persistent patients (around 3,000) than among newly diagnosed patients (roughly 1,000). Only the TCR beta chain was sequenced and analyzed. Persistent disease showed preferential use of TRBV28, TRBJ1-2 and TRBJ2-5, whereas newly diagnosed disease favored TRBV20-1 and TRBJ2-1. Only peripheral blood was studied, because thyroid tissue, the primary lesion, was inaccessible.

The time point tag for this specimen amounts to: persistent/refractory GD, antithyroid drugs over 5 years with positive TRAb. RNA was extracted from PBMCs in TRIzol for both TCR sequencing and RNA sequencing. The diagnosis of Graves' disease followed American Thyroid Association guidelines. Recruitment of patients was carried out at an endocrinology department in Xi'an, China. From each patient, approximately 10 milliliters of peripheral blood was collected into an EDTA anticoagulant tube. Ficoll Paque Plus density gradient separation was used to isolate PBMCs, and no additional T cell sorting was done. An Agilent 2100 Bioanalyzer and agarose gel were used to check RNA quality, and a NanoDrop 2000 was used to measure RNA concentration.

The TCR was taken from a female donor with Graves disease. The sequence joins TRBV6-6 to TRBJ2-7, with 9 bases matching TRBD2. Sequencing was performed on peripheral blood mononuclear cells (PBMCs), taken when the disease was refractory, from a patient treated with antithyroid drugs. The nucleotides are TGTGCCAGCAGTTACTCGGGTAGCGGGAGCCCCGCCTACGAGCAGTACTTC. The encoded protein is CASSYSGSGSPAYEQYF.